This record concerns one TCR beta chain sequence. The antigen is not known. This sample is part of a study of OX40 agonist ivuxolimab in advanced cancers. As for the study in general: An agonistic anti-OX40 (CD134) antibody, ivuxolimab, was used to treat the patients. Study-wide results and limits: Dosing at 0.1 to 3.0 mg/kg was accompanied by clonal expansion of CD4+ and CD8+ blood T cells by week 6. The average count of expanded clones was higher among CD8+ T cells than among CD4+. Near-lowest levels of clonal expansion characterized partial responders at 0.1-3.0 mg/kg.

Using immunoSEQ multiplex PCR, the repertoire was profiled, and TCRdb retains in-frame clones only, with some absent. The sample holds 60,000 to 100,000 clones; roughly 90% are singletons and the top ten take about 0.54%. CDR3 length: 14 amino acids. V was clipped by 5 bases and J by 5 bases; unmatched bases: 5. Germline CDR1 is SGHAT and CDR2 is FQNNGV. The chain is built from TRBV11-2 and TRBJ2-3, with 9 bases lining up with TRBD2. The TCR sequence derives from an adult with an advanced solid tumor such as melanoma, head and neck, liver or kidney cancer. The sample here was CD4+ or CD8+ T cells sorted from blood, taken in a trial of the OX40 agonist ivuxolimab. DNA for the CDR3: TGTGCCAGCAGCAGAAGCGGGAGGAGAGATACGCAGTATTTT. Translation gives CASSRSGRRDTQYF.